This record concerns one T cell receptor (beta chain) sequence. Antigen specificity is unknown. This CDR3 has 16 residues. V dropped 0 bases and J dropped 7; count of bases not matched to a gene: 7. The germline CDR1 and CDR2 sequences are SGHAT and FQNNGV. These data are taken from a study of T cell repertoires in cytomegalovirus infection. Turning to the study itself: Used in the study were CMV epitopes, some recently identified and HLA-C-restricted, others well-studied and HLA-B-restricted.

TCRdb called the reads again in MiXCR, with one record for every CDR3 protein. This table has fewer than 950,000 distinct CDR3 sequences, 32% appearing once. Study-wide results and caveats: Identification of carriers of CMV plus the relevant HLA was achieved through cumulative public TCR beta family frequency. HLA-C-restricted CMV-specific TCR beta clonotypes were dominant in the ex vivo response.

This chain links TRBV11-2 with TRBJ2-5, with 11 nucleotides matching TRBD2. This TCR was recovered from a human donor in good health (CMV status not recorded). Some clones in this sample may be carry-over from other donors' samples. The sequencing used cultured CD8+ T cells from PBMCs, collected from culture after CMV antigen stimulation. CDR3 residues: CASSLEVLAGEVTQYF. DNA for the CDR3: TGTGCCAGCAGCTTAGAGGTACTAGCGGGGGAGGTGACCCAGTACTTC.